A single T cell receptor (beta chain) is shown here with its context. As yet, its antigen is unknown. This record belongs to a study of vaccination and CD4 T cells after COVID-19. About the research overall: SARS-CoV-2 PCR on nasal swabs had been positive for the convalescent patients; nine or ten were mild and one was severe. General study points: Among reactive clones from convalescent patients, a median 86.3% appeared only post-vaccination.

With the Oncomine TCR Beta short-read assay, DNA from cultured CD4+ T cells was sequenced. Each CDR3 protein gets one entry after TCRdb re-called the PCR reads with MiXCR. The sample yields over 10,000 distinct CDR3 sequences, roughly half seen once. Documented treatment: roughly 11-day PBMC culture with coronavirus spike peptide pools or control peptides (ViraFEST assay). V lost 5 bases and J lost 4, with 14 bases in between. Germline values: CDR1 SEHNR, CDR2 FQNEAQ (reference sequence). The CDR3 loop spans 14 amino acids. The sample consisted of cultured CD4+ T cells from blood, taken after SARS-CoV-2 vaccination. This sequence was found in a human donor with COVID-19. The chain links TRBV7-9 to TRBJ1-2, with D perhaps TRBD1 (5 bases). The CDR3 protein is CASSPRGGGYGYTF. The CDR3 nucleotides are TGTGCCAGCAGCCCTCGCGGGGGGGGCTATGGCTACACCTTC.